This entry is about one T cell receptor (beta chain). Its cognate antigen is unknown. Looked up from germline, CDR1 is SEHNR and CDR2 is FQNEAQ (reference sequence). V shed 4 bases, J shed 2 bases, and the junction held 2 bases outside the gene matches. This CDR3 contains 13 residues. These data are taken from a study of a mutant IDH1 vaccine in newly diagnosed glioma. The overall study: Treated patients had a mean age of around 39 years and a sex split that was roughly 60% male and 37.5% female. Earlier care involved radiotherapy, temozolomide, or both, and the majority received both. Overall study results and limits: Patients mounted vaccine-induced immune responses in approximately 94% of cases.

Here immunoSEQ multiplex PCR was the method, and the copy in TCRdb shows in-frame clones only, minus some. The sample shows tens of thousands of clones, about 73% of them seen only once. Documented time point: week 35, safety follow-up. The vaccine gave 300 ug of a 20-mer mutant IDH1 peptide subcutaneously per dose. The receptor's source is a man in his fifties with glioma. The sequencing here drew on PBMCs, taken from a glioma patient whose treatment included an IDH1 peptide vaccine. The chain uses TRBV7-9 and TRBJ2-7; 7 positions agree with TRBD1. This CDR3 is CASSWGTAYEQYF. CDR3 DNA sequence: TGTGCCAGCAGCTGGGGGACAGCCTACGAGCAGTACTTC. The variable domain in full, completed from reference TRBV7-9 and TRBJ2-7, reads DTGVSQNPRHKITKRGQNVTFRCDPISEHNRLYWYRQTLGQGPEFLTYFQNEAQLEKSRLLSDRFSAERPKGSFSTLEIQRTEQGDSAMYLCASSWGTAYEQYFGPGTRLTVT.